Presented here are 28 T cell receptor beta chains from one specimen sequenced in a study of vaccination and CD4 T cells after COVID-19. These receptors lack a known antigen. Treatment in this sample: roughly 10-day PBMC culture with coronavirus spike peptide pools or control peptides (ViraFEST assay). With the Oncomine TCR Beta short-read assay, DNA from cultured CD4+ T cells was sequenced. MiXCR, applied by TCRdb to the PCR reads, yields one record per CDR3 protein. The profile covers around 19,000 distinct CDR3 sequences, with 40% to 50% appearing a single time and 6.3% taken by the ten largest. The input for sequencing was CD4+ T cells from blood, cultured in vitro, taken before SARS-CoV-2 vaccination. The source of these receptors is a human donor who had recovered from COVID-19.

The chain is built from TRBV28 and TRBJ1-2; 10 bases are shared with TRBD1. The CDR3 length is 14 residues. Germline lookup yields CDR1 MDHEN and CDR2 SYDVKM. The junction had 6 bases not matched to a gene; V was cut back by 5 bases and J by 6 bases. The CDR3 loop is CASSRPDRGDGYTF. The DNA for the CDR3 is TGTGCCAGCAGTCGCCCGGACAGGGGGGATGGCTACACCTTC.

This sequence joins TRBV20-1 and TRBJ2-7, with D perhaps being TRBD1 or TRBD2 (5 bases each). The CDR3 contains 12 residues. From germline, CDR1 is DFQATT and CDR2 SNEGSKA (reference sequence). Trimming took off 4 bases at V and 4 bases at J, with 11 bases between the two ends. In nucleotides, the CDR3 is TGCAGTGCTACCGGGACGGCGTACGAGCAGTACTTC. Translation: CSATGTAYEQYF.

This clonotype was detected once. The rearrangement joins TRBV6-2 or TRBV6-3 to TRBJ2-1; 11 bases are shared with TRBD2. Trimming took 6 bases from V and 8 from J; bases not matched to a gene: 9. The CDR3 contains 15 residues. Germline assignment: CDR1 MNHEY and CDR2 SVGEGT. CDR3: CASSLVSGRVHEQFF. CDR3 DNA: TGTGCCAGCAGCCTCGTTAGCGGGAGGGTTCATGAGCAGTTCTTC.

V gene TRBV7-3 combines with J gene TRBJ2-1; D gene uncertain. The CDR3 is 13 amino acids. V shed 2 bases and J shed 8 bases, with 10 bases lying between them. Germline V gives CDR1 SGHTA, CDR2 FQGTGA. CDR3 in amino acids: CASSLGMWDEQFF. In nucleotides, the CDR3 is TGTGCCAGCAGCTTAGGGATGTGGGATGAGCAGTTCTTC.

This clonotype was picked up a small number of times. The chain couples TRBV7-3 to TRBJ1-1, with D possibly being TRBD1 (5 bases). The CDR3 has 15 residues. V lost 3 bases and J 2 bases, leaving 13 bases between the germline ends. The germline V gene has CDR1 SGHTA and CDR2 FQGTGA. This CDR3 is CASSFVGVINTEAFF. In nucleotides, the CDR3 is TGTGCCAGCAGCTTCGTAGGGGTTATTAACACTGAAGCTTTCTTT.

CDR3 residues: CSARAPGQGSYEQYF. CDR3 DNA sequence: TGCAGTGCTAGAGCTCCGGGACAGGGCTCCTACGAGCAGTACTTC. The V call is TRBV20-1, the J call TRBJ2-7; 9 bases fit TRBD1. Germline CDR1 reads DFQATT; CDR2 reads SNEGSKA (reference sequence). The CDR3 runs 15 residues. V shed 1 base, J shed 0 bases, and the junction held 4 bases outside the gene matches.

This clonotype has just a few counts. J is TRBJ1-5 and V is TRBV7-9; D is uncertain. Germline CDR1 is SEHNR and CDR2 is FQNEAQ (reference sequence). The CDR3 is 12 residues long. The ends were cut back, 5 bases at V and 7 bases at J, with 9 bases in the middle. In nucleotides, the CDR3 is TGTGCCAGCAGCCAGCTTGAGCAGCCCCAGCATTTT. It codes for CASSQLEQPQHF.

This clonotype was observed a single time. J is TRBJ2-1 and V is TRBV5-1, with D uncertain. V was trimmed by 4 bases and J by 6 bases, leaving 8 bases between them. The CDR3 has 12 residues. Looked up from germline, CDR1 is SGHRS and CDR2 is YFSETQ. CDR3 protein: CASSPALNEQFF. CDR3 sequence (DNA): TGCGCCAGCAGCCCGGCCCTCAATGAGCAGTTCTTC. Based on the CDR3 plus reference TRBV5-1 and TRBJ2-1, the full variable domain is KAGVTQTPRYLIKTRGQQVTLSCSPISGHRSVSWYQQTPGQGLQFLFEYFSETQRNKGNFPGRFSGRQFSNSRSEMNVSTLELGDSALYLCASSPALNEQFFGPGTRLTVL.

This clonotype was observed a few times. The V gene is TRBV4-1, the J gene TRBJ1-1; the D gene is possibly TRBD1 (5 bases). Germline CDR1 is MGHRA and CDR2 is YSYEKL. There are 16 residues in the CDR3. The V end lost 4 bases, the J end lost 3 bases, and 18 bases lay between the germline ends. The DNA for the CDR3 is TGCGCCAGCAGCCCCCTCGAAAGGATGGGACACACTGAAGCTTTCTTT. Translated: CASSPLERMGHTEAFF.

The gene calls are TRBV11-3 and TRBJ1-1; 8 bases match TRBD1. Germline CDR1 SGHNT, CDR2 YENEEA. The CDR3 is 15 amino acids. The V and J ends lost 3 bases and 1 base, in that order; junction bases with no gene match: 4. The CDR3 sequence: CASSLGGTGNTEAFF. In nucleotides, the CDR3 is TGTGCCAGCAGCTTGGGCGGGACAGGGAACACTGAAGCTTTCTTT.

The genes are TRBV10-3 and TRBJ1-3; no clear D gene. Per germline, CDR1 ENHRY and CDR2 SYGVKD. The CDR3 is made up of 12 amino acids. Trimming left V 2 bases short and J 7 bases short, with 6 bases between. The CDR3 DNA follows: TGTGCCATCAGTGAGATAGGGAACACCATATATTTT. It yields the protein CAISEIGNTIYF.

In DNA form, the CDR3 reads TGTGCCAGCAGTTCCATCCAACAGGGAGTAAGCTCTGGGGCCAACGTCCTGACTTTC. Amino acid sequence: CASSSIQQGVSSGANVLTF. The chain is built from TRBV27 and TRBJ2-6; D perhaps matches TRBD1 (6 bases). The CDR3 is 19 residues long. Germline-derived CDR1 and CDR2 are MNHEY and SMNVEV (reference sequence). V shed 4 bases and J shed 0 bases, with 19 bases lying between them.

The chain couples TRBV10-3 to TRBJ2-7; 10 bases line up with TRBD1. The CDR3 sequence is 14 residues long. Germline assignment: CDR1 ENHRY and CDR2 SYGVKD. The junction had 10 bases not matched to a gene; V was cut back by 10 bases and J by 4 bases. CDR3 region: CASTGGTGAYEQYF. CDR3 DNA: TGTGCCAGCACCGGGGGGACAGGGGCGTACGAGCAGTACTTC.

J is TRBJ2-5 and V is TRBV4-3, with D possibly matching TRBD2 (5 bases). Trimming removed 0 bases from V and 5 bases from J, with 16 bases in between. Per the germline V gene, CDR1 is LGHNA and CDR2 is YSLEER. This CDR3 is built from 16 residues. CDR3 DNA sequence: TGCGCCAGCAGCCAAGATTTGGCCCGAGGCGGGGAGACCCAGTACTTC. Protein product: CASSQDLARGGETQYF.

Remarks on this clonotype: One end of the junction fails to match germline, which may point to a read error. The chain links TRBV6-5 to TRBJ2-6; D uncertain. CDR3 length: 16 residues. Germline-derived CDR1 and CDR2 are MNHEY and SVGAGI. This CDR3 reads CASSSLAGAGVNVLTF. DNA for the CDR3: TGTGCCAGCAGTTCCCTCGCTGGTGCTGGGGTCAACGTCCTGACTTTC.

V is TRBV11-2 and J is TRBJ2-7; 10 nucleotides agree with TRBD1. CDR3 size: 15 residues. The germline V gene encodes CDR1 SGHAT and CDR2 FQNNGV. Unmatched junction bases numbered 5, after V lost 1 base and J lost 5 bases. The CDR3 nucleotides read TGTGCCAGCAGCTTAGCCGGGACAGGGGTCCACGAGCAGTACTTC. Protein product: CASSLAGTGVHEQYF.

The CDR3 is CASSLPVGGRVETQYF. DNA of the CDR3: TGCGCCAGCAGCTTGCCGGTCGGGGGGCGAGTAGAGACCCAGTACTTC. The chain carries TRBV5-1 and TRBJ2-5; a weak D match, TRBD2 (7 bases). This CDR3 spans 16 amino acids. Germline CDR1 reads SGHRS; CDR2 reads YFSETQ. With 1 base removed from V and 4 bases from J, the gap between germline ends came to 17 bases.

In this sample, this clonotype is medium-sized. V usage is TRBV7-2 and J usage is TRBJ1-6; D is possibly TRBD1 (5 bases). Germline V lookup: CDR1 SGHTA, CDR2 FQGNSA. V lost 4 bases and J lost 8, with 18 bases in between. This CDR3 has 16 residues. Here the CDR3 reads CASSYAGRSGHSPLHF. CDR3 nucleotide sequence: TGTGCCAGCAGCTACGCCGGACGTTCGGGGCATTCACCCCTCCACTTT. The variable domain in full, completed from reference TRBV7-2 and TRBJ1-6, reads GAGVSQSPSNKVTEKGKDVELRCDPISGHTALYWYRQSLGQGLEFLIYFQGNSAPDKSGLPSDRFSAERTGGSVSTLTIQRTQQEDSAVYLCASSYAGRSGHSPLHFGNGTRLTVT.

This sequence joins TRBV28 and TRBJ2-7; D is perhaps TRBD2 (5 bases). CDR3 length equals 15 residues. Germline loops: CDR1 MDHEN, CDR2 SYDVKM. V lost 2 bases to trimming and J lost 4 bases, with 15 bases between them. The CDR3 loop reads CASSLGGGVGYEQYF. The CDR3 DNA sequence: TGTGCCAGCAGTTTAGGTGGAGGAGTCGGGTACGAGCAGTACTTC.

There are a few counts of this clonotype. The V gene is TRBV20-1, the J gene TRBJ2-1, with TRBD2 matching over 8 bases. The CDR3 is 15 residues long. V shed 3 bases, J shed 0 bases, and the junction held 4 bases outside the gene matches. From germline, CDR1 is DFQATT and CDR2 SNEGSKA (reference sequence). The CDR3 DNA sequence: TGCAGTGCTAGTAGCGGGGCGAGCTCCTACAATGAGCAGTTCTTC. The encoded protein is CSASSGASSYNEQFF.

The V and J genes are TRBV2 and TRBJ2-3; 7 bases line up with TRBD2. The germline CDR1 and CDR2 sequences are SNHLY and FYNNEI. Germline trimming cut 10 bases from V and 0 bases from J; bases unmatched to any gene: 10. The CDR3 is 15 residues long. The DNA of the CDR3 is TGTGCCACGCGGGGGTGGGGGGGAAGCACAGATACGCAGTATTTT. This sequence encodes CATRGWGGSTDTQYF.

V usage is TRBV25-1 and J usage is TRBJ2-7; a possible D gene is TRBD2 (5 bases). Per germline, CDR1 MGHDK and CDR2 SYGVNS. V was pared by 3 bases and J by 7 bases, with 16 bases between. The CDR3 is made up of 14 amino acids. This chain's CDR3 is CASSEFALSGEQYF. In nucleotides, the CDR3 is TGTGCCAGCAGTGAGTTCGCTTTATCGGGAGAGCAGTACTTC.

This clonotype has a single count. The rearrangement uses TRBV28 and TRBJ1-2; TRBD1 matches 9 bases. With V trimmed by 5 bases and J by 3 bases, 7 bases remained unmatched. The germline gives CDR1 MDHEN, CDR2 SYDVKM. CDR3 length: 15 amino acids. In nucleotides, the CDR3 is TGTGCCAGCAGTCAGGGGACAGGGCGGGACTATGGCTACACCTTC. Translated, it gives CASSQGTGRDYGYTF.

The genes are TRBV7-2 and TRBJ1-5; the D gene is possibly TRBD1 (5 bases). The CDR3 extends over 15 amino acids. V was pared by 1 base and J by 4 bases, with 11 bases between. Germline values: CDR1 SGHTA, CDR2 FQGNSA. The DNA for the CDR3 is TGTGCCAGCAGCTTAGTGGCAGGGTCTAATCAGCCCCAGCATTTT. Translation gives CASSLVAGSNQPQHF. Using reference TRBV7-2 and TRBJ1-5 for the parts outside the CDR3, the full variable domain is GAGVSQSPSNKVTEKGKDVELRCDPISGHTALYWYRQSLGQGLEFLIYFQGNSAPDKSGLPSDRFSAERTGGSVSTLTIQRTQQEDSAVYLCASSLVAGSNQPQHFGDGTRLSIL.

To note about this clonotype: One junction end disagrees with the germline gene, perhaps due to a read error. V and J are TRBV7-2 and TRBJ1-2; no clear D. CDR1 is SGHTA, CDR2 FQGNSA, per germline. CDR3 size: 15 residues. The CDR3 DNA is TGTGCCAGCAGCTTATTCTCCGGAACAGACTATGACTACACCTTC. Its protein is CASSLFSGTDYDYTF.

This clonotype was seen only a few times. The gene calls are TRBV7-3 and TRBJ1-1, with 7 bases aligning to TRBD1. In germline, CDR1 is SGHTA, CDR2 FQGTGA. J was trimmed by 4 bases and V by 5 bases; bases with no gene match: 4. The CDR3 is 13 residues long. The DNA for the CDR3 is TGTGCCAGCAGCCTAGGGGGCGGCACTGAAGCTTTCTTT. This encodes CASSLGGGTEAFF.

The chain employs TRBV28 and TRBJ2-3, with 12 positions matching TRBD2. CDR1 MDHEN and CDR2 SYDVKM come from the germline V gene. The CDR3 spans 20 residues. V shed 7 bases, J shed 3 bases, and the junction held 20 bases outside the gene matches. CDR3 in DNA: TGTGCCAGCAAAGGGGAGTCCTTTACTAGCGGGAGGAGGGGAACAGATACGCAGTATTTT. Protein sequence: CASKGESFTSGRRGTDTQYF.

The chain combines TRBV12-3 or TRBV12-4 with TRBJ1-2, with D tentatively TRBD1 (6 bases). With 1 base removed from V and 2 bases from J, the gap between germline ends came to 11 bases. CDR3 length: 15 amino acids. The CDR3 DNA reads as TGTGCCAGCAGTTTAGGGACAGACCAAAACTATGGCTACACCTTC. Translated: CASSLGTDQNYGYTF.